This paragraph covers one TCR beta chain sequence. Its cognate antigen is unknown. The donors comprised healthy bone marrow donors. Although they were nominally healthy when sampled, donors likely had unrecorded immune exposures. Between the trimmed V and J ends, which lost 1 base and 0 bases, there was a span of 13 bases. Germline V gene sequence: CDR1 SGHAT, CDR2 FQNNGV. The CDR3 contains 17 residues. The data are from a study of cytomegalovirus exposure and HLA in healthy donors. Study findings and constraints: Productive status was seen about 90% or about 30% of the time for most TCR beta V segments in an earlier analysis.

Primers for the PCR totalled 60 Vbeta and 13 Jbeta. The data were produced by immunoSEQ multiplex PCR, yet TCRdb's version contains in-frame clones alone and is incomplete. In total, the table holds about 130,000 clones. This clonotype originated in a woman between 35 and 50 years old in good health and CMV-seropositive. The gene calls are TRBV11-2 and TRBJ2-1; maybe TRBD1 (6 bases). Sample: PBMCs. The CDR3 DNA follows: TGTGCCAGCAGCTTAGGAATAGTCAGGGGCTCCTACAATGAGCAGTTCTTC. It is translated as CASSLGIVRGSYNEQFF.